The 14 T cell receptor beta chains in this list originate from one sample, sequenced in a study of blood T cell repertoires in COVID-19. TCRdb's copy holds only in-frame clones and misses some; the assay was immunoSEQ multiplex PCR. Here the sample spans under 350,000 clones, 85% to 90% being singletons. Sequenced material: peripheral blood. The receptor source for this set is a man between 65 and 85 years old with acute or convalescent COVID-19.

Here the CDR3 reads CASSLSRQGMNTEAFF. DNA for the CDR3: TGCGCCAGCAGCTTGTCTCGACAGGGGATGAACACTGAAGCTTTCTTT. The chain links TRBV5-1 to TRBJ1-1, with TRBD1 matching over 8 bases. Trimming at V came to 1 base and at J to 0 bases, leaving 5 bases not matched to a gene. The CDR3 consists of 16 residues. In germline, CDR1 is SGHRS, CDR2 YFSETQ.

The chain combines TRBV5-1 with TRBJ2-5; possible D gene TRBD2, 5 bases. The CDR3 covers 14 residues. V lost 0 bases and J 2 bases, leaving 8 bases between the germline ends. The V gene's germline CDR1 is SGHRS and CDR2 YFSETQ. CDR3 in amino acids: CASSLASPQETQYF. The CDR3 DNA reads as TGCGCCAGCAGCTTGGCTAGCCCTCAAGAGACCCAGTACTTC.

CDR3 bases: TGTGCCACCAGTGAGGGGGGTATGCAGCCCCAGCATTTT. Residues: CATSEGGMQPQHF. The J gene is TRBJ1-5, the V gene TRBV24-1, with D maybe TRBD1 (5 bases). This CDR3 has 13 residues. CDR1 and CDR2 from the germline V gene are KGHDR and SFDVKD. Trimming cost V 4 bases and J 7 bases, with 10 bases left between them.

V and J are TRBV25-1 and TRBJ1-1; no firm D call. The CDR3 length is 12 residues. V lost 5 bases and J 9 bases, leaving 13 bases between the germline ends. Germline V gives CDR1 MGHDK, CDR2 SYGVNS. The CDR3 bases are TGTGCCAGCAGTCAGTCCGCGGGTCAAGCTTTCTTT. This translates into CASSQSAGQAFF. The whole variable domain, remainder taken from reference TRBV25-1 and TRBJ1-1, is EADIYQTPRYLVIGTGKKITLECSQTMGHDKMYWYQQDPGMELHLIHYSYGVNSTEKGDLSSESTVSRIRTEHFPLTLESARPSHTSQYLCASSQSAGQAFFGQGTRLTVV.

This clone was seen only once. The chain carries TRBV5-1 and TRBJ2-1, with TRBD2 matching 11 bases. The germline gives CDR1 SGHRS, CDR2 YFSETQ. V was pared by 0 bases and J by 8 bases, with 7 bases of the junction left unmatched. The CDR3 is made up of 16 amino acids. CDR3 sequence (DNA): TGCGCCAGCAGCTTGGGCCGACTAGCGGGGAGCGATGAGCAGTTCTTC. It specifies CASSLGRLAGSDEQFF.

This sequence joins TRBV21-1 and TRBJ2-5; no DNA check was done on the table's D call, TRBD2. TRBV21-1 is a listed pseudogene. The CDR3 contains 16 residues. CDR3 coding DNA: TGTGCCAGCAGCCCTGGACTAGCGGGGGGCCAAGAGACCCAGTACTTC. It codes for CASSPGLAGGQETQYF.

The chain employs TRBV5-1 and TRBJ2-1; possibly TRBD2 for D (6 bases). This CDR3 has 17 amino acids. Germline V gives CDR1 SGHRS, CDR2 YFSETQ. The ends were cut back, 3 bases at V and 0 bases at J, with 16 bases in the middle. The CDR3 loop is CASSWGLRRSSYNEQFF. The CDR3 DNA follows: TGCGCCAGCAGCTGGGGACTCCGCCGCAGCTCCTACAATGAGCAGTTCTTC.

This clone was counted a few times. The CDR3 reads CASSEGVASTDTQYF. The DNA for the CDR3 is TGTGCCAGCAGCGAAGGAGTGGCTAGCACAGATACGCAGTATTTT. This chain links TRBV7-3 with TRBJ2-3; D call uncertain. The CDR3 totals 15 residues. Germline CDR1 is SGHTA and CDR2 is FQGTGA. V lost 5 bases, J lost 0 bases, and 12 bases lay in between.

CDR3 amino acids: CASSLLSGGRGQPQHF. In nucleotides, the CDR3 is TGTGCCAGCAGTTTATTGTCGGGGGGGCGCGGGCAGCCCCAGCATTTT. The V call is TRBV28, the J call TRBJ1-5, with D possibly being TRBD1 (6 bases). CDR3 length equals 16 residues. Between the trimmed V and J ends, which lost 1 base and 7 bases, there was a span of 17 bases. Germline V gives CDR1 MDHEN, CDR2 SYDVKM. Together with reference TRBV28 and TRBJ1-5, the CDR3 gives the full variable domain: DVKVTQSSRYLVKRTGEKVFLECVQDMDHENMFWYRQDPGLGLRLIYFSYDVKMKEKGDIPEGYSVSREKKERFSLILESASTNQTSMYLCASSLLSGGRGQPQHFGDGTRLSIL.

The chain combines TRBV6-2 or TRBV6-3 with TRBJ2-5; 11 nucleotides align to TRBD2. The CDR3 runs to 15 residues. V lost 2 bases, J lost 5 bases, and 4 bases stayed unmatched. Germline V gives CDR1 MNHEY, CDR2 SVGEGT. As DNA, the CDR3 is TGTGCCAGCAGTTACCGTCTAGCGGGGGGTGAGACCCAGTACTTC. Its translation is CASSYRLAGGETQYF.

The chain has TRBV4-2 and TRBJ1-4; the match to TRBD1 covers 10 bases. The CDR3 consists of 14 residues. Losses at the gene ends were 6 bases for V and 8 bases for J; bases not matched to a gene: 6. Germline CDR1 and CDR2: LGHNA and YNFKEQ. The CDR3 DNA reads TGTGCCAGCAGTCCCGGGACAGGGGACGAAAAACTGTTTTTT. This sequence encodes CASSPGTGDEKLFF.

The chain employs TRBV7-2 and TRBJ2-7; 8 bases agree with TRBD2. Germline lookup yields CDR1 SGHTA and CDR2 FQGNSA. The CDR3 runs to 16 residues. J was trimmed by 4 bases and V by 1 base; bases with no gene match: 9. Written as DNA, the CDR3 is TGTGCCAGCAGCTTAGGGGCTGTCGGGGGGGGTTACGAGCAGTACTTC. Translation gives CASSLGAVGGGYEQYF.

DNA for the CDR3: TGTGCCAGCAGTTTAGTGAGGACTGAAGCTTTCTTT. It yields the protein CASSLVRTEAFF. The rearrangement joins TRBV28 to TRBJ1-1, with D unresolved. The germline V gene encodes CDR1 MDHEN and CDR2 SYDVKM. This CDR3 is 12 amino acids long. Trimming shortened V by 2 bases and J by 5 bases, and 6 bases separated the two germline ends.

This chain uses TRBV6-5 with TRBJ2-3, with 7 nucleotides matching TRBD2. CDR1 MNHEY and CDR2 SVGAGI come from the germline V gene. Trimming took 6 bases from V and 1 from J; bases not matched to a gene: 1. The CDR3 is made up of 13 amino acids. CDR3 DNA: TGTGCCAGCAGACGGGGGGGCACAGATACGCAGTATTTT. This sequence encodes CASRRGGTDTQYF.